These T cell receptor beta chains were read from a single sample in a study of T cell changes during pregnancy in multiple sclerosis. Libraries were prepared by immunoSEQ multiplex PCR; TCRdb keeps only in-frame clonotypes and omits some of them. This table holds 65,000 to 85,000 clones, 80% to 95% found once. Sequencing was performed on CD4+ T cells from peripheral blood mononuclear cells, taken after pregnancy. These receptors all come from a female donor with multiple sclerosis, enrolled in a pregnancy study. The conserved cysteine and the conserved F or W are not part of the CDR3 here. A D gene is named only where the DNA matches it firmly.

d_call j_call v_call cdr3_aa
- TRBJ2-7 TRBV6-5 ASRDRLLGYEQY
- TRBJ2-3 TRBV11-2 ASSLLGVRADTQY
TRBD2 TRBJ2-1 TRBV19 ASTSGGSSYNEQF
- TRBJ1-2 TRBV9 ASSAATGGNYGYT
TRBD2 TRBJ2-5 TRBV9 ASSVASGGHMTQY
TRBD2 TRBJ2-1 TRBV30 AWSLLAGSYNEQF
- TRBJ2-7 TRBV9 ASSVGQGRNEQY
TRBD2 TRBJ2-3 TRBV14 ASSQDLAGGPTDTQY
TRBD1 TRBJ2-7 TRBV28 ASSFIMGQGNSYEQY
- TRBJ1-5 TRBV7-9 ASSPSGGDQPQH
- TRBJ1-1 TRBV6-1 ASSEIRPAGTANTEAF
TRBD2 TRBJ2-3 TRBV7-8 ASSRGGAGTQY
TRBD2 TRBJ2-1 TRBV4-2 ASSQDPTSGGAGNEQF
TRBD2 TRBJ2-5 TRBV30 AWSGIAGGDQETQY
TRBD1 TRBJ2-1 TRBV9 ASSVGGTPGGEQF
TRBD1 TRBJ2-7 TRBV13 ASSLDRGEQY